The rows below give T cell receptor beta chains drawn from one sample of a study of blood T cell repertoires in COVID-19. Sequencing used immunoSEQ multiplex PCR; TCRdb keeps in-frame clones, though not all of them. The data show 110,000 to 150,000 clones, around 91% seen once. Sequencing was done on a sample of peripheral blood. These receptors all stem from an older woman with active COVID-19. CDR3s include the opening cysteine and the closing phenylalanine or tryptophan. D genes are given only for firm matches. Size is stated for part of the rows, as once, few or many counts, or as a class when the clone is expanded.

>TRBV3-1/TRBV3-2|TRBJ2-7|19|TRBD2|NA
CASSQEPKLAGETFDEQYF
TGTGCCAGCAGCCAAGAGCCGAAACTAGCGGGAGAAACCTTCGACGAGCAGTACTTC
>TRBV6-1|TRBJ1-5|15|NA|NA
CASSDLGAINQPQHF
TGTGCCAGCAGTGATCTGGGGGCAATCAATCAGCCCCAGCATTTT
>TRBV7-2|TRBJ2-1|17|TRBD2|NA
CASSPGLAGNSNNEQFF
TGTGCCAGCAGCCCCGGACTAGCGGGGAACTCGAACAATGAGCAGTTCTTC
>TRBV6-6|TRBJ2-7|13|NA|once
CASKGEDYYEQYF
TGTGCCAGCAAGGGGGAAGACTACTACGAGCAGTACTTC
>TRBV18|TRBJ1-1|14|NA|NA
CASSPIRGNTEAFF
TGTGCCAGCTCACCAATTAGGGGGAACACTGAAGCTTTCTTT
>TRBV4-2|TRBJ2-1|12|NA|NA
CASSQEWREQFF
TGTGCCAGCAGCCAAGAATGGCGGGAGCAGTTCTTC
>TRBV6-5|TRBJ1-1|14|NA|NA
CASIPGPRGTEAFF
TGTGCCAGCATTCCGGGCCCTAGGGGCACTGAAGCTTTCTTT
>TRBV28|TRBJ1-2|15|TRBD1|NA
CASSLSGTALYGYTF
TGTGCCAGCAGTTTATCGGGGACAGCTCTCTATGGCTACACCTTC
>TRBV10-3|TRBJ2-7|11|NA|NA
CAISAGDEQYF
TGTGCCATCAGTGCAGGGGACGAGCAGTACTTC
>TRBV6-2/TRBV6-3|TRBJ1-2|13|NA|once
CASSFDYYGGYTF
TGTGCCAGCAGTTTCGATTATTACGGTGGCTACACCTTC
>TRBV7-9|TRBJ1-4|13|NA|once
CASSLGRTEKLFF
TGTGCCAGCAGCTTAGGACGGACAGAAAAACTGTTTTTT
>TRBV18|TRBJ2-3|16|NA|NA
CASSPLGTKSTDTQYF
TGTGCCAGCTCACCATTGGGGACAAAGAGCACAGATACGCAGTATTTT
>TRBV9|TRBJ2-6|16|NA|NA
CASTVGPDSGANVLTF
TGTGCCAGCACCGTGGGGCCAGACTCTGGGGCCAACGTCCTGACTTTC
>TRBV7-3|TRBJ2-3|14|NA|NA
CASSREPLGDTQYF
TGTGCCAGCAGCCGGGAACCGCTGGGGGATACGCAGTATTTT
>TRBV7-9|TRBJ2-7|12|NA|many
CASSPLGRGQYF
TGTGCCAGCAGCCCGCTAGGGAGAGGGCAGTACTTC
>TRBV7-9|TRBJ1-1|14|NA|NA
CASSPPSRVTEAFF
TGTGCCAGCAGCCCCCCCAGCAGGGTGACTGAAGCTTTCTTT
>TRBV19|TRBJ1-5|15|NA|few
CASSISRTVNQPQHF
TGTGCCAGTAGTATATCAAGGACAGTCAATCAGCCCCAGCATTTT
>TRBV28|TRBJ2-5|16|NA|NA
CASSLYRGSPGETQYF
TGTGCCAGCAGTTTATATAGAGGCAGTCCCGGGGAGACCCAGTACTTC
>TRBV5-4|TRBJ1-6|15|TRBD1|NA
CASSWGQGANSPLHF
TGTGCCAGCAGCTGGGGACAGGGGGCTAATTCACCCCTCCACTTT
>TRBV2|TRBJ2-5|16|NA|NA
CASSGPWGVVGETQYF
TGTGCCAGCAGTGGTCCCTGGGGGGTGGTCGGAGAGACCCAGTACTTC
>TRBV27|TRBJ1-1|16|TRBD1|NA
CASSLRDRYMNTEAFF
TGTGCCAGCAGTTTAAGGGACAGGTACATGAACACTGAAGCTTTCTTT
>TRBV3-1/TRBV3-2|TRBJ2-5|16|TRBD2|NA
CASSRRLAGFQETQYF
TGTGCCAGCAGCCGAAGGCTAGCGGGGTTCCAAGAGACCCAGTACTTC
>TRBV28|TRBJ2-1|12|NA|NA
CASSSGGDEQFF
TGTGCCAGCAGTTCGGGCGGGGATGAGCAGTTCTTC
>TRBV29-1|TRBJ1-2|14|NA|NA
CSVGASSRLYGYTF
TGCAGCGTTGGTGCTTCCTCGAGGTTGTATGGCTACACCTTC
>TRBV18|TRBJ2-2|14|TRBD2|NA
CASSPGTSGSVLFF
TGTGCCAGCTCACCCGGGACTAGCGGGAGTGTGCTGTTTTTT
>TRBV24-1|TRBJ2-1|15|TRBD1|NA
CATSEGTGAYNEQFF
TGTGCCACCAGTGAAGGGACAGGGGCCTACAATGAGCAGTTCTTC
>TRBV28|TRBJ2-7|13|TRBD1|NA
CASIGTVLYEQYF
TGTGCCAGCATCGGGACAGTCCTCTACGAGCAGTACTTC
>TRBV5-5|TRBJ2-7|15|NA|NA
CASSLVEQGYYEQYF
TGTGCCAGCAGCTTGGTCGAGCAGGGATACTACGAGCAGTACTTC
>TRBV19|TRBJ1-2|12|NA|once
CASSTWTDGYTF
TGTGCCAGTAGTACCTGGACTGATGGCTACACCTTC
>TRBV25-1|TRBJ2-5|14|TRBD1|NA
CASSAGQGRETQYF
TGTGCCAGCAGTGCAGGACAGGGGCGGGAGACCCAGTACTTC
>TRBV27|TRBJ1-5|14|NA|NA
CASSLRESNQPQHF
TGTGCCAGCAGTCTCCGGGAGTCCAATCAGCCCCAGCATTTT
>TRBV7-9|TRBJ1-2|14|TRBD1|once
CASSADRPYYGYTF
TGTGCCAGCAGCGCGGACAGGCCATACTATGGCTACACCTTC
>TRBV6-2/TRBV6-3|TRBJ2-3|16|TRBD2|NA
CASSQVRGGVGDTQYF
TGTGCCAGCAGTCAGGTCCGGGGAGGGGTCGGAGATACGCAGTATTTT
>TRBV21-1|TRBJ2-5|15|NA|NA
CASSRKGQGRETQYF
TGTGCCAGCAGCAGGAAGGGGCAGGGTCGGGAGACCCAGTACTTC
>TRBV2|TRBJ1-5|16|TRBD1|NA
CASSLDRGLGNQPQHF
TGTGCCAGCAGCCTTGACAGGGGGTTAGGCAATCAGCCCCAGCATTTT
>TRBV9|TRBJ2-1|16|NA|NA
CASSVEPTSLYNEQFF
TGTGCCAGCAGCGTCGAACCGACTAGTCTCTACAATGAGCAGTTCTTC
>TRBV28|TRBJ2-1|17|TRBD2|few
CASSLEAGVESYNEQFF
TGTGCCAGCAGTTTAGAAGCGGGAGTAGAATCCTACAATGAGCAGTTCTTC
>TRBV7-2|TRBJ2-7|13|NA|once
CASSLQASYEQYF
TGTGCCAGCAGCTTACAGGCCTCCTACGAGCAGTACTTC
>TRBV5-4|TRBJ2-7|14|TRBD1|NA
CASSLQGVADEQYF
TGTGCCAGCAGCCTTCAGGGGGTAGCTGACGAGCAGTACTTC
>TRBV27|TRBJ2-7|14|NA|NA
CASSSRSGSYEQYF
TGTGCCAGCAGTTCCAGAAGTGGGAGCTACGAGCAGTACTTC
>TRBV9|TRBJ2-3|16|NA|NA
CASSPRTLGGPDTQYF
TGTGCCAGCAGCCCAAGGACCTTGGGGGGTCCAGATACGCAGTATTTT
>TRBV11-2|TRBJ2-7|14|TRBD1|NA
CASSMTGVVAEQYF
TGTGCCAGCAGCATGACAGGGGTTGTGGCCGAGCAGTACTTC
>TRBV19|TRBJ2-5|15|NA|NA
CASRTAAWTQETQYF
TGTGCCAGTAGGACAGCTGCCTGGACGCAAGAGACCCAGTACTTC
>TRBV5-1|TRBJ1-6|13|TRBD1|once
CASAWDSNSPLHF
TGCGCCAGCGCCTGGGACAGTAATTCACCCCTCCACTTT
>TRBV15|TRBJ2-5|17|NA|NA
CATSRDLGQGKGLAQYF
TGTGCCACCAGCAGAGATCTTGGACAGGGGAAGGGACTAGCCCAGTACTTC
>TRBV7-9|TRBJ2-1|16|TRBD2|NA
CASSPTSGSSYNEQFF
TGTGCCAGCAGCCCGACTAGCGGAAGCTCCTACAATGAGCAGTTCTTC
>TRBV9|TRBJ2-2|17|NA|NA
CASSVPTGRGNTGELFF
TGTGCCAGCAGCGTTCCAACAGGGCGAGGTAACACCGGGGAGCTGTTTTTT
>TRBV4-3|TRBJ1-1|16|NA|once
CASSQDLRTLNTEAFF
TGCGCCAGCAGCCAAGATCTAAGGACATTGAACACTGAAGCTTTCTTT